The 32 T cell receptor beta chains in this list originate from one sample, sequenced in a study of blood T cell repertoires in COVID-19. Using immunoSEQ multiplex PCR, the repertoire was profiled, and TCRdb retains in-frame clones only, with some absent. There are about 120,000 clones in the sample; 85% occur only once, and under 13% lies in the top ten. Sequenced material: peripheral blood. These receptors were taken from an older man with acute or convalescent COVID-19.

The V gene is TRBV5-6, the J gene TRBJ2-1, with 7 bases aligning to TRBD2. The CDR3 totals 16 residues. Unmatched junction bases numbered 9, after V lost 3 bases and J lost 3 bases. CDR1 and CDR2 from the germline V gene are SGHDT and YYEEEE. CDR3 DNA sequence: TGTGCCAGCAGCTGGGGCCCAGCGGGGATCTACAATGAGCAGTTCTTC. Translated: CASSWGPAGIYNEQFF.

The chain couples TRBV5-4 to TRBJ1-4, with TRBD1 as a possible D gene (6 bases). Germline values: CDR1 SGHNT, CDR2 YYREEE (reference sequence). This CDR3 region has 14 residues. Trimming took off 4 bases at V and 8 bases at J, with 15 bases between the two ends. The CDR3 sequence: CASSTQGLREKLFF. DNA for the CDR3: TGTGCCAGCAGCACACAGGGTTTAAGGGAAAAACTGTTTTTT.

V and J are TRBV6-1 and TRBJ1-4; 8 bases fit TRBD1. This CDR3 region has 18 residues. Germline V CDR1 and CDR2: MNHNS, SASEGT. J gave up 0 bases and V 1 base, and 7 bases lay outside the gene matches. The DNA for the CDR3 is TGTGCCAGCAGTGAAGTTCCGACAGGGGCGACAACTAATGAAAAACTGTTTTTT. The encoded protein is CASSEVPTGATTNEKLFF.

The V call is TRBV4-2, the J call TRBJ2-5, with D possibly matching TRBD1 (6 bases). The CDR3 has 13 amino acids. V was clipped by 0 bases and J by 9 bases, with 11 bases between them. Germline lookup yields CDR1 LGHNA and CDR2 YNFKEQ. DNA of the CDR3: TGTGCCAGCAGCCAAGAAGTGACAGGAGCCCAGTACTTC. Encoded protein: CASSQEVTGAQYF.

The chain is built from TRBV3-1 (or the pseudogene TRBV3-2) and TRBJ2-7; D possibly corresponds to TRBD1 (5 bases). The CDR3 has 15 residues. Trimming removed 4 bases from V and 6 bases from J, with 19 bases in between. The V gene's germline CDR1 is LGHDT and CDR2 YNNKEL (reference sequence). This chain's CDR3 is CASSPPRGSRSEQYF. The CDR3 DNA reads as TGTGCCAGCAGCCCCCCAAGGGGTAGTCGATCCGAGCAGTACTTC.

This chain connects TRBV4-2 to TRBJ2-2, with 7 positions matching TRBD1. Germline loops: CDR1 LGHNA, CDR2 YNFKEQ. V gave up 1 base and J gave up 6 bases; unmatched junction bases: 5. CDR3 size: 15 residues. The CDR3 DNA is TGTGCCAGCAGCCAAGTAGGGGGCCCAGCCGGGGAGCTGTTTTTT. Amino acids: CASSQVGGPAGELFF.

CDR3 region: CASSQDRAGETQYF. CDR3 nucleotide sequence: TGTGCCAGCAGCCAGGACAGGGCCGGTGAGACCCAGTACTTC. The chain uses TRBV7-9 and TRBJ2-5; 8 bases agree with TRBD1. With V trimmed by 5 bases and J by 5 bases, 7 bases remained unmatched. Germline V gene sequence: CDR1 SEHNR, CDR2 FQNEAQ (reference sequence). This CDR3 has 14 residues.

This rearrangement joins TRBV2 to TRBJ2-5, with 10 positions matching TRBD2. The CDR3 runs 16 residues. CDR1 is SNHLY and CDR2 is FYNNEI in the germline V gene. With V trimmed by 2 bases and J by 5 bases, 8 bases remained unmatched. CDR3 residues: CASSERSGGTGETQYF. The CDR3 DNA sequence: TGTGCCAGCAGTGAACGTAGCGGGGGGACGGGGGAGACCCAGTACTTC.

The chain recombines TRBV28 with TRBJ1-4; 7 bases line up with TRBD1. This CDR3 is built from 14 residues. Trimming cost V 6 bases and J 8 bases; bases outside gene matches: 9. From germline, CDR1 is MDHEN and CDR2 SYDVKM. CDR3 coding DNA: TGTGCCAGCAGAACGACAGGGATGGGAGAAAAACTGTTTTTT. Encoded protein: CASRTTGMGEKLFF.

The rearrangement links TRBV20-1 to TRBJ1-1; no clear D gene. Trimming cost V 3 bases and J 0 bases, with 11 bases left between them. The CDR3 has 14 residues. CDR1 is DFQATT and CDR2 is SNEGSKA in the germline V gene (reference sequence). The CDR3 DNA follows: TGCAGTGCTAGTGTCCGTCCCCTGAACACTGAAGCTTTCTTT. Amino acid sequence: CSASVRPLNTEAFF.

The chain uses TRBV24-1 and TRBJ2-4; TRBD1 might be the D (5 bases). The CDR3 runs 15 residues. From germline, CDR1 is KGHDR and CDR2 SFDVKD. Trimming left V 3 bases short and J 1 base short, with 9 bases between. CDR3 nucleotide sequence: TGTGCCACCAGTGATCCCGACAGTGCCAAAAACATTCAGTACTTC. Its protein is CATSDPDSAKNIQYF.

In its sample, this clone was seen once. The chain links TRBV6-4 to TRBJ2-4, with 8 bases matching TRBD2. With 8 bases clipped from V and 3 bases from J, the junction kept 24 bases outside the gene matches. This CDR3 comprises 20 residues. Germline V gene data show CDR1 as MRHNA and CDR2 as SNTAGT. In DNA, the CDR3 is TGTGCCAGCGCCCCCCCTCCGGGACTAGTGGAAAATCATGGCAAAAACATTCAGTACTTC. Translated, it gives CASAPPPGLVENHGKNIQYF.

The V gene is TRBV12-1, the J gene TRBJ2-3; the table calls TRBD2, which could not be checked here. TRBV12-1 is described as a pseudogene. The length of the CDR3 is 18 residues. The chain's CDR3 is CASSSQITSGARTDTQYF. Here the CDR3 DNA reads TGTGCCAGCAGCTCACAAATCACTAGCGGGGCGCGCACAGATACGCAGTATTTT.

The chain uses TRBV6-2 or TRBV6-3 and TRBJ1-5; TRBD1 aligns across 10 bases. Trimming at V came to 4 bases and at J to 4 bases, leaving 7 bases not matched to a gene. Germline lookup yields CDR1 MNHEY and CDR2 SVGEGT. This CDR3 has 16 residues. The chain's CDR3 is CASSWTGTGVNQPQHF. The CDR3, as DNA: TGTGCCAGCAGTTGGACCGGGACAGGGGTGAATCAGCCCCAGCATTTT.

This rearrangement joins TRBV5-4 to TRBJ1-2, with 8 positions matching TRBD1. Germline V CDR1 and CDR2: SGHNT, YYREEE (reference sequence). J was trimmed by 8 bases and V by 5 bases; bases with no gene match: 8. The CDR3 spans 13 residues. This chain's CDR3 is CASRQDRGGGYTF. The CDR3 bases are TGTGCCAGCAGACAAGACAGGGGCGGGGGCTACACCTTC.

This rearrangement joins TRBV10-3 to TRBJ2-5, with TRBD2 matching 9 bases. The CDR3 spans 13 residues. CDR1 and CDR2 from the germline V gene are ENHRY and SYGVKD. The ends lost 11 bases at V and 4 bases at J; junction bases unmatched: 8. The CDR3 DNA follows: TGTGCCGCAGGGGCGGGGGGGCCAGAGACCCAGTACTTC. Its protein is CAAGAGGPETQYF.

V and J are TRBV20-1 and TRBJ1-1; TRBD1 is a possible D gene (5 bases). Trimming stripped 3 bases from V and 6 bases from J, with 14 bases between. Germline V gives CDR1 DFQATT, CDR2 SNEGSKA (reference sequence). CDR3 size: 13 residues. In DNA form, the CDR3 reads TGCAGTGCTAGTCGGGGGGACGTCGCTGAAGCTTTCTTT. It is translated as CSASRGDVAEAFF.

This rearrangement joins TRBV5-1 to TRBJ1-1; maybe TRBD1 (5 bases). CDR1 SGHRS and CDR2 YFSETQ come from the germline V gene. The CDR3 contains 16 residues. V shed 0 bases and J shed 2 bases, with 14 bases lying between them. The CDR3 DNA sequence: TGCGCCAGCAGCTTGGCCGGGTTAGGGGCCAACACTGAAGCTTTCTTT. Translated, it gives CASSLAGLGANTEAFF.

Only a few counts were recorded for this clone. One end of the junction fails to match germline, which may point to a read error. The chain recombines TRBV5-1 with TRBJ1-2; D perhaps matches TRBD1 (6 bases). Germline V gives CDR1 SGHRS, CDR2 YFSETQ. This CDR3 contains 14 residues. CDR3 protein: CASTLDSKNYGYTF. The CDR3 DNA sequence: TGCGCCAGCACCTTGGACAGTAAAAACTATGGCTACACCTTC.

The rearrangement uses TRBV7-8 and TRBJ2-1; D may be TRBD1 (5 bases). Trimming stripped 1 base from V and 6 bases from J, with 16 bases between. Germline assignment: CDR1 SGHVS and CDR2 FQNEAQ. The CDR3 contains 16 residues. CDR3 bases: TGTGCCAGCAGCTTAGTACCCAGGGTCTATATCAATGAGCAGTTCTTC. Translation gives CASSLVPRVYINEQFF.

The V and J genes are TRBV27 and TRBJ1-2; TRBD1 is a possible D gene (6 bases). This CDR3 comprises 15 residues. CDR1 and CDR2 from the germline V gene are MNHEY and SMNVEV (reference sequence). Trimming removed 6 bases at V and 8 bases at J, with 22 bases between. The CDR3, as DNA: TGTGCCAGCAGGCCCGTCCTGACAGGCCAGCAGGGCTACACCTTC. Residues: CASRPVLTGQQGYTF.

This chain's CDR3 is CAISESGSTYNEQFF. In DNA form, the CDR3 reads TGTGCCATCAGTGAGTCGGGGAGTACCTACAATGAGCAGTTCTTC. The V gene is TRBV10-3, the J gene TRBJ2-1; possibly TRBD2 for D (5 bases). The V and J ends lost 0 bases and 2 bases respectively, with 8 bases between them. The CDR3 sequence is 15 residues long. Germline loops: CDR1 ENHRY, CDR2 SYGVKD.

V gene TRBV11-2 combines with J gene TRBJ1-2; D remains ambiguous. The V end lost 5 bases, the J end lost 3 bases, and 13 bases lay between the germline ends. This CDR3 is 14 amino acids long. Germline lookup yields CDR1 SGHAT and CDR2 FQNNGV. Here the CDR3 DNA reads TGTGCCAGCAGCCAGAGGAAGAGTTACTATGGCTACACCTTC. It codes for CASSQRKSYYGYTF.

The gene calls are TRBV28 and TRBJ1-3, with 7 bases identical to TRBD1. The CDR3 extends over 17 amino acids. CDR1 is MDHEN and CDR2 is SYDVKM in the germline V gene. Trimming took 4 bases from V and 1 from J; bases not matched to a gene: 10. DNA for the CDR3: TGTGCCAGCAGTTCCCCCGGACAGGCCTCTTCTGGAAACACCATATATTTT. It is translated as CASSSPGQASSGNTIYF.

CDR3 sequence reads: CASSSLGLAGVRKTQYF. CDR3 DNA sequence: TGTGCCAGTAGTTCCCTAGGACTAGCGGGAGTTCGCAAGACCCAGTACTTC. This chain joins TRBV19 and TRBJ2-5, with 13 bases identical to TRBD2. The CDR3 length is 17 residues. Losses at the gene ends were 5 bases for V and 6 bases for J; bases not matched to a gene: 12. Germline V gene lookup returns CDR1 LNHDA and CDR2 SQIVND (reference sequence).

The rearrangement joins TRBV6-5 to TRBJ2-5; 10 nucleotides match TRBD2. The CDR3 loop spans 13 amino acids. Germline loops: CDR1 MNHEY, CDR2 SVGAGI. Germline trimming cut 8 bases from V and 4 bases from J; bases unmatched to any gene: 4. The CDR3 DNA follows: TGTGCCAGCGGACTAGCGGAGATAGAGACCCAGTACTTC. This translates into CASGLAEIETQYF.

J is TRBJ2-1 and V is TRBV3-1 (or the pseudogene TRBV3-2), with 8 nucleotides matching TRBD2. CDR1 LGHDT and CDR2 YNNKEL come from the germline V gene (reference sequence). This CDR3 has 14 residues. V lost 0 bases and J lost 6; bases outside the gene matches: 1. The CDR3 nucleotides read TGTGCCAGCAGCCAAGATCGGGGGGGCAATGAGCAGTTCTTC. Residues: CASSQDRGGNEQFF.

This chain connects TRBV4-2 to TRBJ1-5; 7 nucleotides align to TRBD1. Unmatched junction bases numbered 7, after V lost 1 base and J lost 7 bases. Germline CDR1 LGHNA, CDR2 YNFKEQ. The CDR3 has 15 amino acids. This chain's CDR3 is CASSQVEGGEQPQHF. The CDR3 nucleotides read TGTGCCAGCAGCCAAGTGGAAGGGGGCGAACAGCCCCAGCATTTT.

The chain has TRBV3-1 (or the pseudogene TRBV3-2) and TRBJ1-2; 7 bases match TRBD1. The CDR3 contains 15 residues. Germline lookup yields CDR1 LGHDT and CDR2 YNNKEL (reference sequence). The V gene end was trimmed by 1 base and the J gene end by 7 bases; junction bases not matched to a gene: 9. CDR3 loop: CASSQGIGGESGYTF. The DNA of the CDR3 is TGTGCCAGCAGCCAAGGGATAGGGGGCGAGAGTGGCTACACCTTC.

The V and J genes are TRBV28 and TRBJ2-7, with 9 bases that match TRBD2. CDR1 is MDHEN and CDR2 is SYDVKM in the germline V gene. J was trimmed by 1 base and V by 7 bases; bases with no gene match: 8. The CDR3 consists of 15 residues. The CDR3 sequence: CASTPAGGNSYEQYF. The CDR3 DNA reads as TGTGCCAGCACCCCGGCGGGGGGGAATTCCTACGAGCAGTACTTC.

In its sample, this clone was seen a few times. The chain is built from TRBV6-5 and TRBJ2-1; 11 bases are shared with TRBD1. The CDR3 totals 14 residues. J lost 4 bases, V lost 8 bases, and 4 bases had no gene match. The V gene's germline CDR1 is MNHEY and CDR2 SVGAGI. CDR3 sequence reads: CASSRDRGYNEQFF. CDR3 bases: TGTGCCAGCTCAAGGGACAGGGGGTACAATGAGCAGTTCTTC.

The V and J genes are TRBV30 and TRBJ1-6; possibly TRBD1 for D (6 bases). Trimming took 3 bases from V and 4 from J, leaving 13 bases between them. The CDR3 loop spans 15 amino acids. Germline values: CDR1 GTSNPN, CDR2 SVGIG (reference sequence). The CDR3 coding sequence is TGTGCCTGGAGATCTGGGACACCTTATAATTCACCCCTCCACTTT. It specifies CAWRSGTPYNSPLHF. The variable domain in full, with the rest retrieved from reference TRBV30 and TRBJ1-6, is SQTIHQWPATLVQPVGSPLSLECTVEGTSNPNLYWYRQAAGRGLQLLFYSVGIGQISSEVPQNLSASRPQDRQFILSSKKLLLSDSGFYLCAWRSGTPYNSPLHFGNGTRLTVT.